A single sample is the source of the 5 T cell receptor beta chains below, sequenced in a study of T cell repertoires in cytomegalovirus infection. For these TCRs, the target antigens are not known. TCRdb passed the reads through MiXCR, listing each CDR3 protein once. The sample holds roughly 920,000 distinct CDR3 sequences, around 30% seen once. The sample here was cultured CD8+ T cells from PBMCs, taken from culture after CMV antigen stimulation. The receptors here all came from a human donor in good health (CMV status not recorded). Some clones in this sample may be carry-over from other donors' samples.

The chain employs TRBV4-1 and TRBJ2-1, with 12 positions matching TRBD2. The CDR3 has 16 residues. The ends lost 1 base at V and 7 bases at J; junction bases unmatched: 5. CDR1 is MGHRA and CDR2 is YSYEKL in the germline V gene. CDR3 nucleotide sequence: TGCGCCAGCAGCCAAGGGACTAGCGGGGTTACGAATGAGCAGTTCTTC. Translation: CASSQGTSGVTNEQFF.

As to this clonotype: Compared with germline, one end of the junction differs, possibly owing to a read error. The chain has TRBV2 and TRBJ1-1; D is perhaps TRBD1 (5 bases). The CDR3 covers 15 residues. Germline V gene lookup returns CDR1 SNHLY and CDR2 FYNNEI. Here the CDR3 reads CANSEELGLNTEAFF. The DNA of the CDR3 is TGTGCCAACAGTGAGGAGTTGGGACTGAACACTGAAGCTTTCTTT.

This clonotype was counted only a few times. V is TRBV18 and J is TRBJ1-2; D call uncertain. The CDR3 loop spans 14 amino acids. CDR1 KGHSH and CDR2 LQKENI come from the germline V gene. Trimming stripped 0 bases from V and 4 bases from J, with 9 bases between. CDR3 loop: CASSPPRSGYGYTF. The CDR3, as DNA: TGTGCCAGCTCACCACCGAGGTCGGGCTATGGCTACACCTTC.

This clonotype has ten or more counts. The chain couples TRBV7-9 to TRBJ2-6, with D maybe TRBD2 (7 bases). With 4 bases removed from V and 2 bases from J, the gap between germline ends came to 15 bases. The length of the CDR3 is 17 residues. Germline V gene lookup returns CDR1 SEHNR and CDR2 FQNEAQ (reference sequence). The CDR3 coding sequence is TGTGCCAGCAGCTCCCCCGGGGGGACACCTGGGGCCAACGTCCTGACTTTC. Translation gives CASSSPGGTPGANVLTF. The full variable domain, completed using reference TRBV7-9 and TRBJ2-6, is DTGVSQNPRHKITKRGQNVTFRCDPISEHNRLYWYRQTLGQGPEFLTYFQNEAQLEKSRLLSDRFSAERPKGSFSTLEIQRTEQGDSAMYLCASSSPGGTPGANVLTFGAGSRLTVL.

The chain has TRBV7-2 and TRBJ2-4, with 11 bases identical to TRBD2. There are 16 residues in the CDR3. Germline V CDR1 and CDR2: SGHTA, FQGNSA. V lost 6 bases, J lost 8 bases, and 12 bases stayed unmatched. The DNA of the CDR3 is TGTGCCAGCAGATCCGGACTAGCGGGCCACCTGGACATTCAGTACTTC. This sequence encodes CASRSGLAGHLDIQYF.